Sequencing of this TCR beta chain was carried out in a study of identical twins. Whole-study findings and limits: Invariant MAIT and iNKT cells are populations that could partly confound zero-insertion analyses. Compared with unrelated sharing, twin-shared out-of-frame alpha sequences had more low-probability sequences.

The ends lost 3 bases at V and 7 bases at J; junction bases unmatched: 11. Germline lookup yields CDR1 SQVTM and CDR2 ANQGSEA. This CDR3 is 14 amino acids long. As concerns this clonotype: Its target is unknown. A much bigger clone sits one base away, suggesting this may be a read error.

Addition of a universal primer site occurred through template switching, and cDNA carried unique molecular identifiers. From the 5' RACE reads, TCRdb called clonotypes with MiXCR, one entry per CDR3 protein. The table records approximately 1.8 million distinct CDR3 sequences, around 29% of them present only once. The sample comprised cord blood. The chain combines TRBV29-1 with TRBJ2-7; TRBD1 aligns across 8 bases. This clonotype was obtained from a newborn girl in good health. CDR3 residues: CSVDGDRGYNEQYF. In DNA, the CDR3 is TGCAGCGTTGATGGAGACAGGGGCTACAATGAGCAGTACTTC.